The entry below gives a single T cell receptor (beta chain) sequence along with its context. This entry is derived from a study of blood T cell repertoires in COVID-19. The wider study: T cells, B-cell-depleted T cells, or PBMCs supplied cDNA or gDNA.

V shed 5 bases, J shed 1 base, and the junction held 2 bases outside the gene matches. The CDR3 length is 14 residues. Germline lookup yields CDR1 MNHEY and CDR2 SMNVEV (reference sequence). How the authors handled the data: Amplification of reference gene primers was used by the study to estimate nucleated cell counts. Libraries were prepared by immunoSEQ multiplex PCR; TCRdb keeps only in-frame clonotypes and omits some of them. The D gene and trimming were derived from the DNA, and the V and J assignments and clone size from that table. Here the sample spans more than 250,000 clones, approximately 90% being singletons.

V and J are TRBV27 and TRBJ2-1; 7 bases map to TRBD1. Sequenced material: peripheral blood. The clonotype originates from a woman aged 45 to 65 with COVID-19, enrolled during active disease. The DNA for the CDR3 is TGTGCCAGCAGTCAGGACAGGTCCTACAATGAGCAGTTCTTC. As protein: CASSQDRSYNEQFF.